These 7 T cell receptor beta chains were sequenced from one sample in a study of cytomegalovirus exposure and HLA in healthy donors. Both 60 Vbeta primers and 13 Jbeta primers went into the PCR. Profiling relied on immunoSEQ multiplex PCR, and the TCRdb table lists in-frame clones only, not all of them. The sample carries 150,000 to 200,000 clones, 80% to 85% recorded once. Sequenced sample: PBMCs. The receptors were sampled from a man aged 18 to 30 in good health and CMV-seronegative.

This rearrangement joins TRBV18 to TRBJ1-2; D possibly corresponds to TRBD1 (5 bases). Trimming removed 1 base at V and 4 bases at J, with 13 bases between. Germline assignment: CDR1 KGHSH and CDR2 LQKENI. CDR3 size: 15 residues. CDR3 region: CASSPRGDSSYGYTF. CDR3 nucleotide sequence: TGTGCCAGCTCACCACGGGGGGATTCGAGCTATGGCTACACCTTC.

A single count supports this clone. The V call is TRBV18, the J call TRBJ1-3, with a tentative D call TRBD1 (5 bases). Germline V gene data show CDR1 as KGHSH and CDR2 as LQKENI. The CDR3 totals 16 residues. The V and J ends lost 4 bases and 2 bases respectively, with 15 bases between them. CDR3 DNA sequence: TGTGCCAGCTCACGACTGGACATCAGGCCTGGAAACACCATATATTTT. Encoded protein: CASSRLDIRPGNTIYF.

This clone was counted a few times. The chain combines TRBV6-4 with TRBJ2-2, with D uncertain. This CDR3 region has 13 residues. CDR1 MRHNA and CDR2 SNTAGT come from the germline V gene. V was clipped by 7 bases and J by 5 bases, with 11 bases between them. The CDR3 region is CASKRTRTGELFF. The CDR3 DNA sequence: TGTGCCAGCAAACGAACGAGGACCGGGGAGCTGTTTTTT.

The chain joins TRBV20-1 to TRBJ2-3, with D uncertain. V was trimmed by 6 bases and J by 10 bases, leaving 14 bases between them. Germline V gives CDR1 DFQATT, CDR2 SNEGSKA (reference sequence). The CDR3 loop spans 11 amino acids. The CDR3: CSASLAPSQYF. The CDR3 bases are TGCAGTGCCTCTTTAGCCCCATCGCAGTATTTT.

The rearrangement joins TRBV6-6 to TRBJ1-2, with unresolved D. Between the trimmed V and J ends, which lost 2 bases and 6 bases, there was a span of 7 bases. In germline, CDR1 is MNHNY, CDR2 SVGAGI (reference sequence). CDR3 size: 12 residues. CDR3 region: CASSYDGDGYTF. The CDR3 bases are TGTGCCAGCAGTTACGACGGGGATGGCTACACCTTC.

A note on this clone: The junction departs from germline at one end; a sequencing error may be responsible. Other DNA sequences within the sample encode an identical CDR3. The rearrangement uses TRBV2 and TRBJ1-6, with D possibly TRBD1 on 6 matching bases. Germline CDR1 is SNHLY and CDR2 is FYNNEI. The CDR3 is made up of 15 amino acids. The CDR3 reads CASSAAGDNNSPLHF. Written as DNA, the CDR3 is TGTGCCAGCAGTGCGGCTGGGGACAATAATTCGCCCCTCCACTTT.

CDR3 in amino acids: CASSYSPGNYGYTF. The CDR3 region has the DNA TGTGCCAGCAGTTACTCACCCGGGAACTATGGCTACACCTTC. The chain combines TRBV6-5 with TRBJ1-2; no firm D call. Germline V gives CDR1 MNHEY, CDR2 SVGAGI. Trimming stripped 0 bases from V and 2 bases from J, with 7 bases between. The CDR3 length is 14 residues.